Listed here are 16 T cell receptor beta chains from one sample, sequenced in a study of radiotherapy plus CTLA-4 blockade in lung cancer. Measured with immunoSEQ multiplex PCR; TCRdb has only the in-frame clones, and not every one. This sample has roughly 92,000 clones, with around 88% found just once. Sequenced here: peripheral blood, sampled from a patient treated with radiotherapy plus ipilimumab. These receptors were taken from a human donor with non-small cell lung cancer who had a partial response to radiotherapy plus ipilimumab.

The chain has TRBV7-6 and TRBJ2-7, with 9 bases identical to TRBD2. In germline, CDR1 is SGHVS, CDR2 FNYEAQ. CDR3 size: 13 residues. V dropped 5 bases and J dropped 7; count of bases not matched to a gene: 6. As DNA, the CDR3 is TGTGCCAGCAGCGCGGGGGGGGACAATGAGCAGTACGTC. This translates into CASSAGGDNEQYV.

As DNA, the CDR3 is TGTGCCAGTCGGCTAGCGGGGTACAATGAGCAGTTCTTC. Translating gives CASRLAGYNEQFF. The V gene is TRBV19, the J gene TRBJ2-1; 9 bases align to TRBD2. Unmatched junction bases numbered 3, after V lost 8 bases and J lost 4 bases. Germline V gives CDR1 LNHDA, CDR2 SQIVND (reference sequence). The CDR3 length is 13 residues.

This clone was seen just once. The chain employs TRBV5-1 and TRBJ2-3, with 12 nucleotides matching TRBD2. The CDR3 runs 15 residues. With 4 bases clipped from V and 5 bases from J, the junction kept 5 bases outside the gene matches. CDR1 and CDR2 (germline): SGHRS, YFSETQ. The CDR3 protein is CASSLAGGPGDTQYF. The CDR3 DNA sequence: TGCGCCAGCAGCCTAGCGGGAGGGCCAGGAGATACGCAGTATTTT.

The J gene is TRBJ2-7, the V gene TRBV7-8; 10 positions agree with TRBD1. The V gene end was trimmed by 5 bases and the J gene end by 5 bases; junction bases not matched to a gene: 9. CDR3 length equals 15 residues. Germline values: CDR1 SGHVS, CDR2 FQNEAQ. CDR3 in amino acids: CASSRQGAVSHEQYF. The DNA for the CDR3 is TGTGCCAGCAGCCGACAGGGGGCGGTGAGTCACGAGCAGTACTTC.

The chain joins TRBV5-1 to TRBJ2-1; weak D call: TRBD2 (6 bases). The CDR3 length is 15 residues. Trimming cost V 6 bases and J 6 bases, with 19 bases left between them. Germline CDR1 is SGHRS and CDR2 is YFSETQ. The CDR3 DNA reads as TGCGCCAGCAATGCTATAGCGGAGCAGCTCAATGAGCAGTTCTTC. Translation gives CASNAIAEQLNEQFF. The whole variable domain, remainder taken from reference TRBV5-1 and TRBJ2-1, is KAGVTQTPRYLIKTRGQQVTLSCSPISGHRSVSWYQQTPGQGLQFLFEYFSETQRNKGNFPGRFSGRQFSNSRSEMNVSTLELGDSALYLCASNAIAEQLNEQFFGPGTRLTVL.

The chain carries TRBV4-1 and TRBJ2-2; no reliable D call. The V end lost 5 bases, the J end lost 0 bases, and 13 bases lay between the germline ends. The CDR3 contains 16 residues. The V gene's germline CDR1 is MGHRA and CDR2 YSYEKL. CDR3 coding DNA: TGCGCCAGCAGCACGAGGCAGCGTGCGAACACCGGGGAGCTGTTTTTT. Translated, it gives CASSTRQRANTGELFF.

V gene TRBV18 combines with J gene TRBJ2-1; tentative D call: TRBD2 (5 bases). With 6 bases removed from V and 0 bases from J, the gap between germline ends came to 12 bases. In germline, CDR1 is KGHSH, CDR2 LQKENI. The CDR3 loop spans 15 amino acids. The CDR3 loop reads CASSRADISYNEQFF. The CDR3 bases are TGTGCCAGCTCGCGAGCGGATATCTCCTACAATGAGCAGTTCTTC.

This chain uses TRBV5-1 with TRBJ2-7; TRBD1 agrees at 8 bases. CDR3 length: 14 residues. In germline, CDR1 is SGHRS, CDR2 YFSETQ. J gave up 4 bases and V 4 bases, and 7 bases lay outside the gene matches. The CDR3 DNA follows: TGCGCCAGCAGCCTGACAGGGGAGGTTTACGAGCAGTACTTC. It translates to CASSLTGEVYEQYF.

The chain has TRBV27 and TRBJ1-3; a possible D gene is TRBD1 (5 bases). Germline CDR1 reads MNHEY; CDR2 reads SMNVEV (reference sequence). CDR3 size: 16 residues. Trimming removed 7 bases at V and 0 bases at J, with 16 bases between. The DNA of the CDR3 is TGTGCCAGCAAGGTCGCCGGACAAGCCTCTGGAAACACCATATATTTT. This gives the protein CASKVAGQASGNTIYF.

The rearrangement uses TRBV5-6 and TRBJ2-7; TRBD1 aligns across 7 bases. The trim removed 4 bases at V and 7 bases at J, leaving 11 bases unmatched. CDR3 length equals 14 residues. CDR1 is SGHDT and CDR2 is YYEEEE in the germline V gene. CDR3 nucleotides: TGTGCCAGCAGCCCCGTGAGGGGGCTGGGAGAGCAGTACGTC. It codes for CASSPVRGLGEQYV.

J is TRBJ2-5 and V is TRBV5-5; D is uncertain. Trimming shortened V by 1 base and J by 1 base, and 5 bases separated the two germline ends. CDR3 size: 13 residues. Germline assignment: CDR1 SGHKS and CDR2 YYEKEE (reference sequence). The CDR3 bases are TGTGCCAGCAGCTTGCCCGGCCAAGAGACCCAGTACTTC. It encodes CASSLPGQETQYF.

CDR3 coding DNA: TGTGCCAGCAGTGACTCAGGGGCCCTCAATCAGCCCCAGCATTTT. Its translation: CASSDSGALNQPQHF. The chain recombines TRBV6-4 with TRBJ1-5; the D gene is possibly TRBD1 (5 bases). Germline V gives CDR1 MRHNA, CDR2 SNTAGT. The V end was cut by 0 bases, the J end by 3 bases, with 9 bases between. The CDR3 runs 15 residues.

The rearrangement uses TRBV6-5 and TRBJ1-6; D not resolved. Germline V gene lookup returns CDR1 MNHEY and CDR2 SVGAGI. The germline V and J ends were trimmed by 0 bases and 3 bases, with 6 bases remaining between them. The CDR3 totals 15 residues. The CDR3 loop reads CASSYSRVYNSPLHF. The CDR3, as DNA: TGTGCCAGCAGTTACTCGAGGGTCTATAATTCACCCCTCCACTTT.

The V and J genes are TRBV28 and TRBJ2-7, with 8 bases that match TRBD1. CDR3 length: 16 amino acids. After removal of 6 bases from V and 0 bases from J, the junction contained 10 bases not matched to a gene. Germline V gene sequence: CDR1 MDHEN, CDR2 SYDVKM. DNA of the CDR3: TGTGCCAGCAGCTTGGGCGGGACAGGAGGCTCCTACGAGCAGTACTTC. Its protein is CASSLGGTGGSYEQYF.

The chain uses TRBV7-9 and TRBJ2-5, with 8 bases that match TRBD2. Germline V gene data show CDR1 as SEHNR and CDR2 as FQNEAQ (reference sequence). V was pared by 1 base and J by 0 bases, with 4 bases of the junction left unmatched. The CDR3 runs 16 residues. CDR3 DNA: TGTGCCAGCAGCTTAGTCGTACTAGCGGACCAAGAGACCCAGTACTTC. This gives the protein CASSLVVLADQETQYF.

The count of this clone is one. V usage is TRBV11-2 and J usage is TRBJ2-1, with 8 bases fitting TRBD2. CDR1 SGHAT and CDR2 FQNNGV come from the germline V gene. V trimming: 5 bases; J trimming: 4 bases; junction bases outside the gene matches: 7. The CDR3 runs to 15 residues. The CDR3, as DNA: TGTGCCAGCAGCCGTACTAGCGGAGTATACAATGAGCAGTTCTTC. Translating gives CASSRTSGVYNEQFF.